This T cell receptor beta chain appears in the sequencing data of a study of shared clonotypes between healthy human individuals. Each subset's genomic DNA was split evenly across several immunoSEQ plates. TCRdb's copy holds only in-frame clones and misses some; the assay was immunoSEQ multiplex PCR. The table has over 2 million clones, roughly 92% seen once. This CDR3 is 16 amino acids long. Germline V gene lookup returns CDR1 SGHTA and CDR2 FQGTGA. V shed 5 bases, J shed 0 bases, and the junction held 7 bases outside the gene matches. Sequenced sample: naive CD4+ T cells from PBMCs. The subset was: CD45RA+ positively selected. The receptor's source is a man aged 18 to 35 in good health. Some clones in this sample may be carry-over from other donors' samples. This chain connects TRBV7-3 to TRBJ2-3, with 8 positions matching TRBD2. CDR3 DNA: TGTGCCAGCAGCCAAGGACTAGCTGAAAGCACAGATACGCAGTATTTT. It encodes CASSQGLAESTDTQYF.